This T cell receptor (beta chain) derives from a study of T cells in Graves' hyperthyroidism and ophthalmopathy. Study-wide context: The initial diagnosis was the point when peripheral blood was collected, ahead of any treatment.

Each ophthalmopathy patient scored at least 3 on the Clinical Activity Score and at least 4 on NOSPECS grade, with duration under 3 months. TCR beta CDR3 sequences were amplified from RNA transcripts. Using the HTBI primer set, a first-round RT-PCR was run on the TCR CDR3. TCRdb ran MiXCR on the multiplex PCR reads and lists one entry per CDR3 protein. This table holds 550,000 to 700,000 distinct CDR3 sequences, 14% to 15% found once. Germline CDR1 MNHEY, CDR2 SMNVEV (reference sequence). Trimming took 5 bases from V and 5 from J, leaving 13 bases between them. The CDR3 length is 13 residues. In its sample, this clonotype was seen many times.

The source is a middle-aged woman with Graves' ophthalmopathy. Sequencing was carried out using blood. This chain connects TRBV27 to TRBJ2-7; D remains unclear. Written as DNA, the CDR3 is TGTGCCAGCAGTCCCCGGACGAGCAACGAGCAGTACTTC. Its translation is CASSPRTSNEQYF.